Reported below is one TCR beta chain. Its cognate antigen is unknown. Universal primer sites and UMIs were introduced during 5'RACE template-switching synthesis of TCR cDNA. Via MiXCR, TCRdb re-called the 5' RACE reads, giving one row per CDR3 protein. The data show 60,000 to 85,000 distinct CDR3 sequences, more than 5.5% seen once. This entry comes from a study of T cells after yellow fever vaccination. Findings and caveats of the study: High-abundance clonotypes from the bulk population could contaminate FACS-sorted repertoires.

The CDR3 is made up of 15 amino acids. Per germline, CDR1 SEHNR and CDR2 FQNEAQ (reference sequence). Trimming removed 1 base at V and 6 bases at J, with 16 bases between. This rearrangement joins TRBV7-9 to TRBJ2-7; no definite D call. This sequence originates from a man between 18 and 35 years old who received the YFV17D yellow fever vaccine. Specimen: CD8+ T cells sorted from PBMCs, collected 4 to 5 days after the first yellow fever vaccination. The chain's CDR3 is CASSLGTLVVAEQYF. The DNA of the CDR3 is TGTGCCAGCAGCTTAGGAACCCTAGTTGTAGCCGAGCAGTACTTC.